Each of the 28 T cell receptor beta chains below was sequenced from the same sample in a study of T cells in Graves' hyperthyroidism and ophthalmopathy. Regions amplified from RNA transcripts were the TCR beta CDR3 regions. The HTBI primer set drove a first-round RT-PCR of the TCR CDR3. TCRdb recomputed calls from the multiplex PCR reads with MiXCR, one row per CDR3 protein. The repertoire consists of roughly 510,000 distinct CDR3 sequences, with roughly 20% occurring once and the leading ten covering more than 25%. The specimen sequenced was blood. The receptors shown here come from a man aged 18 to 35 with Graves' hyperthyroidism.

This clonotype occurred many times. The chain has TRBV19 and TRBJ2-7, with a tentative D call TRBD2 (5 bases). CDR1 LNHDA and CDR2 SQIVND come from the germline V gene (reference sequence). Trimming left V 1 base short and J 5 bases short, with 12 bases between. The CDR3 totals 14 residues. The CDR3 spells CASSIVEGSNEQYF. DNA of the CDR3: TGTGCCAGTAGTATAGTTGAGGGTTCCAACGAGCAGTACTTC. Complete variable domain (other parts from reference TRBV19 and TRBJ2-7): DGGITQSPKYLFRKEGQNVTLSCEQNLNHDAMYWYRQDPGQGLRLIYYSQIVNDFQKGDIAEGYSVSREKKESFPLTVTSAQKNPTAFYLCASSIVEGSNEQYFGPGTRLTVT.

This clonotype was observed at least ten times. The rearrangement joins TRBV27 to TRBJ2-7; D is uncertain. V shed 6 bases and J shed 2 bases, with 23 bases lying between them. Germline CDR1 MNHEY, CDR2 SMNVEV (reference sequence). This CDR3 has 17 residues. CDR3 sequence: CASRAASGQFAPYEQYF. CDR3 nucleotide sequence: TGTGCCAGCAGAGCAGCATCGGGCCAATTTGCCCCCTACGAGCAGTACTTC.

The table lists this clonotype with a few counts. The chain recombines TRBV4-1 with TRBJ1-3; 8 bases agree with TRBD1. J lost 0 bases, V lost 6 bases, and 4 bases had no gene match. The CDR3 totals 15 residues. Germline assignment: CDR1 MGHRA and CDR2 YSYEKL. CDR3 sequence: CASRGDRRSGNTIYF. CDR3 coding DNA: TGCGCCAGCAGAGGGGACAGGCGCTCTGGAAACACCATATATTTT.

Concerning this clonotype: A much more abundant neighbour one base away suggests this may be a read error. V and J are TRBV20-1 and TRBJ1-5; D perhaps matches TRBD1 (5 bases). Germline V CDR1 and CDR2: DFQATT, SNEGSKA (reference sequence). This CDR3 comprises 13 residues. DNA of the CDR3: TGCATTGCTAGTGGGGGAAGCGATCAGCCCCAGCATTTT. Encoded protein: CIASGGSDQPQHF.

This clonotype appeared many times. The chain carries TRBV12-3 or TRBV12-4 and TRBJ2-7; D tentatively reads TRBD1 or TRBD2 (5 bases each). V was clipped by 5 bases and J by 6 bases, with 17 bases between them. The length of the CDR3 is 14 residues. CDR3: CASSGTGPLPEQYF. The DNA of the CDR3 is TGTGCCAGCAGTGGAACGGGGCCTCTTCCCGAGCAGTACTTC.

This clonotype appeared many times. V is TRBV6-2 or TRBV6-3 and J is TRBJ1-6; D possibly corresponds to TRBD1 (5 bases). The CDR3 runs to 14 residues. CDR1 and CDR2 from the germline V gene are MNHEY and SVGEGT. V was clipped by 5 bases and J by 13 bases, with 18 bases between them. The CDR3 nucleotides read TGTGCCAGCAGTCTAACCAGGGCCGAGGGGCCCCTCCACTTT. It specifies CASSLTRAEGPLHF.

This clonotype was seen repeatedly, ten times or more. The J gene is TRBJ1-1, the V gene TRBV2; D is undetermined. The CDR3 totals 12 residues. Trimming took off 5 bases at V and 3 bases at J, with 7 bases between the two ends. Looked up from germline, CDR1 is SNHLY and CDR2 is FYNNEI. This chain's CDR3 is CASSRQDTEAFF. The CDR3, as DNA: TGTGCCAGCAGTCGCCAGGACACTGAAGCTTTCTTT.

This clonotype appeared many times. At one end, the junction sequence differs from germline, possibly due to a read error. The chain links TRBV27 to TRBJ1-1; D gene uncertain. The CDR3 is 13 amino acids. Germline V gene lookup returns CDR1 MNHEY and CDR2 SMNVEV (reference sequence). DNA of the CDR3: TGTGCCAGCAGTTTCCCTGGGAACACTGAAGCTTCCTTT. This gives the protein CASSFPGNTEASF.

The sample holds many counts of this clonotype. One end of the junction varies from germline; a read error may be responsible. This sequence joins TRBV6-4 and TRBJ2-7; TRBD1 matches at 9 bases. Per germline, CDR1 MRHNA and CDR2 SNTAGT. The CDR3 is made up of 18 amino acids. CDR3 loop: CASSDPSPDRGISYGQYF. The CDR3 nucleotides read TGTGCCAGCAGTGACCCTTCACCTGACAGGGGGATCTCCTACGGGCAGTACTTC.

Comments on this clonotype: In this CDR3 the conserved last residue, phenylalanine or tryptophan, is missing, so a read error is likely. The V call is TRBV5-1, the J call TRBJ2-2, with D unclear. Germline lookup yields CDR1 SGHRS and CDR2 YFSETQ. CDR3 size: 15 residues. Trimming stripped 7 bases from V and 6 bases from J, with 19 bases between. DNA of the CDR3: TGCGCCAGCCGCCGAACCCAAGGACCAGCCGGGGAGCTGTTTCTT. Translating gives CASRRTQGPAGELFL.

In this sample, this clonotype turned up many times. The rearrangement joins TRBV7-9 to TRBJ1-4; D unclear. CDR1 is SEHNR, CDR2 FQNEAQ, per germline (reference sequence). Trimming left V 3 bases short and J 8 bases short, with 13 bases between. This CDR3 has 14 amino acids. The CDR3 region is CASSFPLKSEKLFF. For the CDR3, the DNA is TGTGCCAGCAGCTTCCCACTGAAGAGCGAAAAACTGTTTTTT.

This clonotype was picked up many times. The chain joins TRBV28 to TRBJ2-5; 9 nucleotides agree with TRBD2. CDR3 length equals 15 residues. Trimming removed 5 bases from V and 5 bases from J; junction bases left unmatched: 9. CDR1 is MDHEN and CDR2 is SYDVKM in the germline V gene. The CDR3 DNA reads TGTGCCAGCAGTCAGGCGGGGGGGCCCGGGGAGACCCAGTACTTC. Its translation: CASSQAGGPGETQYF.

On this clonotype: Mismatch with germline at one junction end may stem from a read error. The CDR3 DNA reads TGTGCCACCAGCAGAGAACTAGCCAAAAACATTAAGTACTTC. It specifies CATSRELAKNIKYF. This sequence joins TRBV15 and TRBJ2-4, with D tentatively TRBD2 (6 bases). The germline V gene has CDR1 LNHNV and CDR2 YYDKDF (reference sequence). The CDR3 spans 14 residues.

This clonotype appeared many times. V usage is TRBV6-5 and J usage is TRBJ2-7, with 9 nucleotides matching TRBD1. The V segment lost 0 bases and the J segment 4 bases; nucleotides outside the gene matches: 4. The CDR3 length is 15 residues. CDR1 is MNHEY and CDR2 is SVGAGI in the germline V gene. DNA of the CDR3: TGTGCCAGCAGTTACTCGTGGGACAGGGCTTACGAGCAGTACTTC. Residues: CASSYSWDRAYEQYF.

This clonotype was counted many times. V gene TRBV6-1 combines with J gene TRBJ2-5; 8 bases match TRBD2. Trimming took 6 bases from V and 5 from J; bases not matched to a gene: 11. The germline gives CDR1 MNHNS, CDR2 SASEGT. The CDR3 is 15 residues long. The CDR3 DNA is TGTGCCAGCAGGGAGAGCGGGAGTCGGCGGGAGACCCAGTACTTC. Protein sequence: CASRESGSRRETQYF.

V is TRBV6-5 and J is TRBJ1-1; 7 bases line up with TRBD1. The CDR3 is 15 amino acids. V was clipped by 0 bases and J by 2 bases; unmatched bases: 3. Germline V gives CDR1 MNHEY, CDR2 SVGAGI. The chain's CDR3 is CASSYSGDSNTEAFF. The CDR3 region has the DNA TGTGCCAGCAGTTACTCCGGGGACAGCAACACTGAAGCTTTCTTT.

The table lists this clonotype with many counts. The CDR3 sequence: CASSFCPGQNYYNSPLHF. The DNA of the CDR3 is TGTGCCAGCAGTTTTTGCCCGGGACAGAACTACTATAATTCACCCCTCCACTTT. This chain links TRBV12-3 or TRBV12-4 with TRBJ1-6; TRBD1 matches 7 bases. The CDR3 runs to 18 residues. J lost 3 bases, V lost 3 bases, and 11 bases had no gene match.

This clonotype was found many times. The chain combines TRBV9 with TRBJ1-1; D is unclear. The CDR3 consists of 15 residues. Germline assignment: CDR1 SGDLS and CDR2 YYNGEE. V gave up 4 bases and J gave up 0 bases, with 13 bases separating them. The CDR3 coding sequence is TGTGCCAGCAGCCCTGGCGGCGGTATGAACACTGAAGCTTTCTTT. This gives the protein CASSPGGGMNTEAFF.

Ten or more counts support this clonotype. This chain links TRBV28 with TRBJ1-1, with 7 positions matching TRBD1. This CDR3 is 14 amino acids long. Germline V gene data show CDR1 as MDHEN and CDR2 as SYDVKM. V lost 6 bases to trimming and J lost 4 bases; unmatched junction nucleotides: 8. CDR3 coding DNA: TGTGCCAGCAGACCCGCCCCAGGGGGCACTGAAGCTTTCTTT. The encoded protein is CASRPAPGGTEAFF.

This clonotype showed up many times. This chain joins TRBV28 and TRBJ2-7; D is possibly TRBD2 (5 bases). V lost 6 bases, J lost 2 bases, and 14 bases lay in between. Germline values: CDR1 MDHEN, CDR2 SYDVKM. CDR3 length equals 14 residues. The CDR3, as DNA: TGTGCCAGCAGCCGCCGAGGGTTAACCTACGAGCAGTACTTC. Amino acids: CASSRRGLTYEQYF.

This clonotype came up a few times. Possible read error: a much larger clone is one base away. No conserved phenylalanine or tryptophan is present at the end of the CDR3, so a read error is the likely explanation. This rearrangement joins TRBV19 to TRBJ1-2, with D possibly being TRBD1 (6 bases). Trimming took 0 bases from V and 6 from J, leaving 14 bases between them. This CDR3 contains 15 residues. Germline V gives CDR1 LNHDA, CDR2 SQIVND (reference sequence). The CDR3 reads CASSIDGQGRDGYTS. For the CDR3, the DNA is TGTGCCAGTAGTATAGACGGCCAGGGGAGAGATGGCTACACCTCC.

This clonotype has at least ten counts. The chain joins TRBV28 to TRBJ2-7, with D tentatively TRBD2 (5 bases). V was trimmed by 6 bases and J by 6 bases, leaving 9 bases between them. The CDR3 spans 11 residues. The V gene's germline CDR1 is MDHEN and CDR2 SYDVKM. The CDR3 is CASSTLAEQYF. The CDR3 coding sequence is TGTGCCAGCAGCACCCTAGCCGAGCAGTACTTC.

The chain carries TRBV11-2 and TRBJ1-4; D call uncertain. This CDR3 has 15 residues. The ends were cut back, 0 bases at V and 0 bases at J, with 5 bases in the middle. Germline V gene sequence: CDR1 SGHAT, CDR2 FQNNGV. CDR3 sequence: CASSLEFATNEKLFF. The CDR3 DNA is TGTGCCAGCAGCTTAGAGTTTGCAACTAATGAAAAACTGTTTTTT.

In DNA form, the CDR3 reads TGTGCCAGCAGTTGGGCTCAATTGAACACTGAAGCTTTCTTT. Protein product: CASSWAQLNTEAFF. The chain is built from TRBV6-5 and TRBJ1-1; D unclear. This CDR3 has 14 residues. V lost 4 bases and J lost 0, with 9 bases in between. Germline assignment: CDR1 MNHEY and CDR2 SVGAGI.

This clonotype was seen many times. The V and J genes are TRBV5-5 and TRBJ1-5, with D perhaps matching TRBD1 (6 bases). Trimming left V 2 bases short and J 4 bases short, with 10 bases between. Germline lookup yields CDR1 SGHKS and CDR2 YYEKEE (reference sequence). This CDR3 has 14 amino acids. The CDR3 DNA follows: TGTGCCAGCAGCTTCGACAGGATTAATCAGCCCCAGCATTTT. Protein: CASSFDRINQPQHF. The complete variable domain, with remaining parts taken from reference TRBV5-5 and TRBJ1-5, reads DAGVTQSPTHLIKTRGQQVTLRCSPISGHKSVSWYQQVLGQGPQFIFQYYEKEERGRGNFPDRFSARQFPNYSSELNVNALLLGDSALYLCASSFDRINQPQHFGDGTRLSIL.

In its sample, this clonotype was seen many times. J is TRBJ1-2 and V is TRBV5-1, with 9 bases identical to TRBD1. Losses at the gene ends were 0 bases for V and 4 bases for J; bases not matched to a gene: 4. CDR1 and CDR2 (germline): SGHRS, YFSETQ. The CDR3 has 15 residues. The CDR3, as DNA: TGCGCCAGCAGCTTGGAAACAGGGGGCGTCTATGGCTACACCTTC. Translating it yields CASSLETGGVYGYTF.

Ten or more counts support this clonotype. The junction shows a germline mismatch at one end, possibly a read error. V gene TRBV28 combines with J gene TRBJ1-1; unclear D gene. The CDR3 runs to 14 residues. Germline lookup yields CDR1 MDHEN and CDR2 SYDVKM. In DNA, the CDR3 is TGTGCCAGCAGTTTAGTCCCGGGCCGCCGGGAACGTATTTTT. Translating gives CASSLVPGRRERIF.

The gene calls are TRBV5-1 and TRBJ1-2, with D possibly matching TRBD1 (5 bases). Germline CDR1 SGHRS, CDR2 YFSETQ. Trimming cost V 4 bases and J 5 bases, with 12 bases left between them. There are 13 residues in the CDR3. The chain's CDR3 is CASSQMTEYGYTF. DNA for the CDR3: TGCGCCAGCAGCCAAATGACAGAATATGGCTACACCTTC.